A selection of T cell receptor beta chains follows, all from one sample in a study of CD8 T cells in Susac syndrome. MiXCR, run by TCRdb on the immunoSEQ multiplex PCR reads, gives a single entry per CDR3 protein. Altogether around 300,000 distinct CDR3 sequences are present, 89% being singletons, with the ten largest covering less than 0.2%. The sequenced sample consisted of CD8+ T cells from PBMCs. The receptor set was obtained from a human donor with multiple sclerosis. Both conserved end residues are part of each CDR3.

V	J	CDR3
TRBV7-8	TRBJ2-7	CASSRGLAGNSYEQYF
TRBV28	TRBJ2-1	CASSTGWSHRF
TRBV4-1	TRBJ2-5	CASSQALPETQYF
TRBV15	TRBJ1-1	CATSPVPGQGSNTEAFF
TRBV5-4	TRBJ2-7	CASSLAGTGGDEQYF
TRBV14	TRBJ2-1	CASSVLPGNEQFF
TRBV20-1	TRBJ2-5	CSARHGGRETQYF
TRBV20-1	TRBJ2-3	CGGGSGSTDTQYF
TRBV4-3	TRBJ2-2	CASSQEGLAVKVVLGELFF
TRBV30	TRBJ1-1	CAWTPGQPNTEAFF
TRBV25-1	TRBJ2-2	CASLSPSAVTGELFF
TRBV28	TRBJ1-5	CASRTGQSNQPQHF
TRBV7-2	TRBJ2-1	CASSFWRGGKDNEQFF
TRBV24-1	TRBJ2-3	CATSVLGTDTQYF
TRBV6-6	TRBJ1-3	CASSWTGGSSGNTIYF
TRBV20-1	TRBJ2-7	CSASLRGQSSYEQYF
TRBV7-9	TRBJ2-3	CASRGNGGTDTQYF
TRBV12-5	TRBJ2-2	CASGLVRVGELFF